The 5 T cell receptor beta chains given below trace back to one sample, sequenced in a study of T cell responses to AZD1222 COVID-19 vaccine. Some clones are missing from TCRdb's copy, which holds only in-frame ones; the method was immunoSEQ multiplex PCR. The sample consists of 85,000 to 100,000 clones, over 75% of them appearing once. Here the sequenced sample was peripheral blood, taken on day 0 of AZD1222 vaccination. All receptors come from an adult in good health.

The genes are TRBV7-3 and TRBJ1-5, with D hard to call. The CDR3 extends over 13 amino acids. Trimming cost V 1 base and J 0 bases, with 1 base left between them. Per the germline V gene, CDR1 is SGHTA and CDR2 is FQGTGA. DNA for the CDR3: TGTGCCAGCAGCTTAAGTAGCAATCAGCCCCAGCATTTT. Protein: CASSLSSNQPQHF.

This chain links TRBV28 with TRBJ1-4; 10 bases are a match to TRBD1. The V and J ends lost 6 bases and 8 bases, in that order; junction bases with no gene match: 12. This CDR3 is built from 16 residues. Germline V gene data show CDR1 as MDHEN and CDR2 as SYDVKM. The CDR3 nucleotides read TGTGCCAGCAGCCCATCCGGGACAGGGGCAGGGGAAAAACTGTTTTTT. This sequence encodes CASSPSGTGAGEKLFF.

This clone is a singleton in its sample. This chain connects TRBV3-1 (or the pseudogene TRBV3-2) to TRBJ2-2, with D perhaps TRBD1 (6 bases). Per the germline V gene, CDR1 is LGHDT and CDR2 is YNNKEL (reference sequence). This CDR3 is 17 amino acids long. Deletions cut 4 bases from V and 5 bases from J, with 20 bases between. CDR3 in DNA: TGTGCCAGCAGCCCCACGAGGGGGAAAGGAGATACCGGGGAGCTGTTTTTT. This gives the protein CASSPTRGKGDTGELFF.

This clone was seen only a few times. The chain couples TRBV5-1 to TRBJ1-5; perhaps TRBD1 as D (5 bases). Germline CDR1 is SGHRS and CDR2 is YFSETQ. The CDR3 covers 14 residues. V lost 3 bases and J 6 bases, leaving 13 bases between the germline ends. CDR3 sequence reads: CASSSGEAAQPQHF. CDR3 DNA: TGCGCCAGCAGCTCGGGGGAGGCGGCTCAGCCCCAGCATTTT.

The genes are TRBV5-1 and TRBJ2-2; TRBD1 matches 8 bases. The CDR3 loop spans 15 amino acids. V lost 0 bases, J lost 6 bases, and 4 bases stayed unmatched. Germline V lookup: CDR1 SGHRS, CDR2 YFSETQ. As DNA, the CDR3 is TGCGCCAGCAGCTTGGGGACAGGGTTCCCCGGGGAGCTGTTTTTT. Protein: CASSLGTGFPGELFF.